This TCR beta chain was profiled in a study of cytomegalovirus exposure and HLA in healthy donors. This clone has more than one count but fewer than ten. What it binds is unknown. Regarding the study as a whole: Specificity for CMV antigens was confirmed in vitro for a few of the CMV-associated chains. It was taken for granted in presence/absence analyses that sequencing depth across donors was roughly uniform. The authors listed 164 TCR beta chains as cytomegalovirus-associated.

Germline V gene data show CDR1 as MNHEY and CDR2 as SVGAGI. The CDR3 sequence is 14 residues long. The germline V and J ends were trimmed by 6 bases and 3 bases, with 13 bases remaining between them. PCR used 60 Vbeta primers and 13 Jbeta primers. Method: immunoSEQ multiplex PCR; TCRdb's copy keeps in-frame clones and lacks some. The sample carries 100,000 to 150,000 clones, 8.5% recorded once. Sequencing was done on a sample of PBMCs. This rearrangement joins TRBV6-5 to TRBJ2-3; D not certain. This receptor was obtained from a man aged 35-49 years in good health and CMV-seronegative. As DNA, the CDR3 is TGTGCCAGCAGCCTCCTAGATAGGACAGATACGCAGTATTTT. Translated, it gives CASSLLDRTDTQYF.